This T cell receptor beta chain was sequenced during a study of CD8+CD57+ T cells in acquired aplastic anemia. CDR1 is MDHEN and CDR2 is SYDVKM in the germline V gene. The CDR3 extends over 12 amino acids. Between the trimmed V and J ends, which lost 2 bases and 6 bases, there was a span of 4 bases. Researchers used genomic DNA as the template to profile TCR beta VDJ and CDR3. Each CDR3 protein is one row after TCRdb ran MiXCR on the reads. The profile shows some 150,000 distinct CDR3 sequences, around 41% of them singletons. The specimen was sorted CD4+, CD8+, or CD8+CD57+ T cells (not recorded which) from PBMCs. The chain recombines TRBV28 with TRBJ2-2, with D unresolved. This receptor was obtained from a human donor in good health, serving as a control. The CDR3 spells CASSLQPGELFF. DNA for the CDR3: TGTGCCAGCAGTTTACAACCCGGGGAGCTGTTTTTT.